Here is one TCR beta chain with its context. This sample was included in a study of PD-L1 blockade in urothelial cancer. Study context: Each patient had 0 to 3 earlier chemotherapy regimens. Investigators checked blood 3 weeks (second dose) and 6 weeks after treatment start. A median around 150,000 T cells were found in blood samples.

The CDR3 length is 13 residues. V lost 8 bases, J lost 8 bases, and 16 bases lay in between. Germline CDR1 and CDR2: LNHDA and SQIVND (reference sequence). Time point indicated: pretreatment peripheral blood. Method: immunoSEQ multiplex PCR; TCRdb's copy keeps in-frame clones and lacks some. Of approximately 90,000 clones listed, roughly 84% are singletons. The TCR comes from a man aged 55 to 70 with urothelial cancer. Sequencing used PBMCs, obtained around atezolizumab (anti-PD-L1) treatment. The chain joins TRBV19 to TRBJ2-4, with D possibly being TRBD1 (6 bases). The CDR3 is CASSEQGLDIQYF. The CDR3, as DNA: TGTGCCAGTTCCGAACAGGGATTGGACATTCAGTACTTC.